This TCR beta chain is drawn from a study of blood T cell repertoires in COVID-19. Study details: COVID-19 samples from acute and convalescent phases originated in the United States, Italy and Spain. T cells, B-cell-depleted T cells, or PBMCs provided the cDNA or gDNA that served as material.

In the authors' methods: Counts of nucleated cells, estimated from reference gene primer amplification, were obtained. Clones were read by immunoSEQ multiplex PCR, and TCRdb kept only the in-frame ones, dropping some. V and J calls and clone size are copied from that table; D and trimming were computed from the DNA. Found here are roughly 29,000 clones, roughly 84% of them singletons; the top ten hold roughly 10%. V was clipped by 0 bases and J by 1 base, with 6 bases between them. Germline V gives CDR1 SGDLS, CDR2 YYNGEE. The CDR3 covers 14 residues. What was sequenced was peripheral blood. This TCR was sampled from a man older than 75 with active COVID-19. The chain uses TRBV9 and TRBJ2-3; D unresolved. This chain's CDR3 is CASSVASGTDTQYF. CDR3 nucleotides: TGTGCCAGCAGCGTAGCCTCTGGCACAGATACGCAGTATTTT. Combining the CDR3 with reference TRBV9 and TRBJ2-3 gives the whole variable domain DSGVTQTPKHLITATGQRVTLRCSPRSGDLSVYWYQQSLDQGLQFLIQYYNGEERAKGNILERFSAQQFPDLHSELNLSSLELGDSALYFCASSVASGTDTQYFGPGTRLTVL.